These T cell receptor beta chains were read from a single sample in a study of blood T cell repertoires in COVID-19. Assay: immunoSEQ multiplex PCR; the TCRdb copy retains only in-frame clones and omits some. The table records about 180,000 clones, approximately 80% of them present only once. Sequenced: peripheral blood. The origin of the receptors is a human donor in a cohort sampled during active COVID-19. Both conserved end residues are part of each CDR3. Each record gives: clone size, J gene, V gene, D gene, CDR3 protein, CDR3 DNA. The D gene is left open where the match is weak. Some rows have no size entry. The others give once, few or many, or a class for an expanded clone.

>NA|TRBJ2-1|TRBV27|NA
CASSLQGGYNEQFF
TGTGCCAGCAGTTTACAGGGTGGCTACAATGAGCAGTTCTTC
>NA|TRBJ1-1|TRBV7-9|TRBD1
CASSLRDRATSLNTEAFF
TGTGCCAGCAGCCTCCGGGACAGGGCTACTAGTTTGAACACTGAAGCTTTCTTT
>NA|TRBJ1-1|TRBV6-4|NA
CASSDHGSGAFF
TGTGCCAGCAGTGATCACGGATCGGGGGCTTTCTTT
>few|TRBJ2-1|TRBV7-3|TRBD2
CASSITPGGQNEQFF
TGTGCCAGCAGCATCACCCCGGGGGGGCAAAATGAGCAGTTCTTC
>NA|TRBJ1-2|TRBV19|TRBD1
CASSTGQGLGYTF
TGTGCCAGTAGTACCGGACAGGGTCTTGGCTACACCTTC
>NA|TRBJ2-7|TRBV5-6|NA
CASSLGGGEQYF
TGTGCCAGCAGCTTGGGAGGCGGCGAGCAGTACTTC
>NA|TRBJ1-1|TRBV10-3|TRBD1
CAISAQGAQRTEAFF
TGTGCCATCAGTGCCCAGGGGGCGCAAAGGACTGAAGCTTTCTTT
>NA|TRBJ1-6|TRBV9|NA
CASSVDSVASSPLHF
TGTGCCAGCAGCGTGGACAGTGTTGCAAGTTCACCCCTCCACTTT
>NA|TRBJ1-1|TRBV18|TRBD1
CASSQDRVEAFF
TGTGCCAGCTCACAGGACAGGGTAGAAGCTTTCTTT
>NA|TRBJ2-7|TRBV1|NA
CTSSQDIPLEGTSYEQYF
TGCACCAGCAGCCAAGATATCCCGTTGGAGGGAACCTCCTACGAGCAGTACTTC
>NA|TRBJ1-4|TRBV6-5|NA
CASSLVVSTVEKLFF
TGTGCCAGCAGTTTAGTTGTATCGACAGTAGAAAAACTGTTTTTT
>NA|TRBJ2-1|TRBV7-3|NA
CASSSPSRPQQFF
TGTGCCAGCAGCTCCCCGTCGCGGCCACAACAGTTCTTC
>NA|TRBJ1-3|TRBV13|NA
CASSLAVTGLSGNTIYF
TGTGCCAGCAGCTTAGCCGTGACAGGCCTCTCTGGAAACACCATATATTTT
>NA|TRBJ1-4|TRBV5-1|NA
CASSFGVSTTNEKLFF
TGCGCCAGCAGCTTTGGTGTTAGCACAACTAATGAAAAACTGTTTTTT
>NA|TRBJ1-4|TRBV5-5|TRBD1
CASSSRGRDEGYEKLFF
TGTGCCAGCAGCTCCAGGGGGCGCGACGAGGGTTATGAAAAACTGTTTTTT
>NA|TRBJ2-7|TRBV6-1|NA
CASSEEAGDPYEQYF
TGTGCCAGCAGTGAAGAGGCAGGGGATCCCTACGAGCAGTACTTC
>NA|TRBJ2-7|TRBV15|TRBD1
CATSRDSAWTGGYEQYF
TGTGCCACCAGCAGAGATTCCGCCTGGACAGGGGGGTACGAGCAGTACTTC
>NA|TRBJ2-2|TRBV12-3/TRBV12-4|NA
CASSPVLGELFF
TGTGCCAGCAGTCCCGTTCTCGGGGAGCTGTTTTTT
>NA|TRBJ1-3|TRBV5-6|NA
CASSLVRGNTIYF
TGTGCCAGCAGCTTGGTCCGGGGAAACACCATATATTTT
>NA|TRBJ1-6|TRBV4-1|NA
CASSAGSSYNSPLHF
TGCGCCAGCAGCGCGGGGAGCTCCTATAATTCACCCCTCCACTTT
>NA|TRBJ2-1|TRBV20-1|NA
CSASFAGGMPYNEQFF
TGCAGTGCTAGTTTCGCTGGGGGGATGCCCTACAATGAGCAGTTCTTC
>NA|TRBJ2-3|TRBV5-4|NA
CASSRVHSTDTQYF
TGTGCCAGCAGCCGGGTCCATAGCACAGATACGCAGTATTTT
>NA|TRBJ2-1|TRBV5-1|NA
CASSLAGHEQFF
TGCGCCAGCAGCTTGGCAGGGCATGAGCAGTTCTTC
>few|TRBJ2-2|TRBV5-1|NA
CASRPPGTGELFF
TGCGCCAGCAGACCACCGGGAACCGGGGAGCTGTTTTTT
>few|TRBJ2-7|TRBV3-1/TRBV3-2|NA
CASSPFSGFGYEQYF
TGTGCCAGCAGCCCGTTCAGCGGGTTTGGGTACGAGCAGTACTTC